Shown below are 30 T cell receptor beta chains from a single sample sequenced in a study of T cell changes during pregnancy in multiple sclerosis (dated by TCRdb to between 2018 and 2021). Receptors were amplified or captured by the immunoSEQ multiplex PCR assay. TCRdb obtained this table from immuneACCESS and retained in-frame rearrangements with V and J assigned. These tables miss some clones; where compared with another copy, unresolved V genes account for less than half of the shortfall, and the remainder is unexplained. The sample table shows about 50,000 clones, and roughly nine tenths are seen once. Of the sample, approximately 10% is held by the ten largest clones. Sample: CD8+ T cells from peripheral blood mononuclear cells, taken after pregnancy. These receptors were taken from a female donor with multiple sclerosis, enrolled in a pregnancy study.

The chain links TRBV11-3 to TRBJ2-1; possible D gene TRBD1, 6 bases. Germline CDR1 and CDR2: SGHNT and YENEEA. The CDR3 consists of 15 residues. The V end lost 4 bases, the J end lost 0 bases, and 10 bases lay between the germline ends. The chain's CDR3 is CASSSGDTSYNEQFF. The CDR3 DNA reads as TGTGCCAGCAGCTCCGGGGACACCTCCTACAATGAGCAGTTCTTC. The whole variable domain, remainder taken from reference TRBV11-3 and TRBJ2-1, is EAGVVQSPRYKIIEKKQPVAFWCNPISGHNTLYWYLQNLGQGPELLIRYENEEAVDDSQLPKDRFSAERLKGVDSTLKIQPAELGDSAVYLCASSSGDTSYNEQFFGPGTRLTVL.

The J gene is TRBJ2-1, the V gene TRBV4-1, with 12 nucleotides matching TRBD2. This CDR3 contains 17 residues. Germline values: CDR1 MGHRA, CDR2 YSYEKL. Losses at the gene ends were 1 base for V and 7 bases for J; bases not matched to a gene: 8. CDR3 sequence reads: CASSQVELAGGRNEQFF. The CDR3 nucleotides read TGCGCCAGCAGCCAAGTAGAGCTAGCGGGGGGGAGGAATGAGCAGTTCTTC.

The rearrangement uses TRBV27 and TRBJ2-5; possibly TRBD1 for D (6 bases). The CDR3 length is 14 residues. V was trimmed by 9 bases and J by 5 bases, leaving 19 bases between them. The germline gives CDR1 MNHEY, CDR2 SMNVEV (reference sequence). The CDR3 reads CARSLNRVGETQYF. CDR3 DNA sequence: TGTGCCAGGAGTCTTAACAGGGTTGGGGAGACCCAGTACTTC.

The J gene is TRBJ2-1, the V gene TRBV19; D not resolved. Trimming removed 7 bases from V and 3 bases from J, with 16 bases in between. This CDR3 comprises 15 residues. Germline V gene sequence: CDR1 LNHDA, CDR2 SQIVND (reference sequence). The CDR3 reads CASTTTLGYYNEQFF. The CDR3 DNA follows: TGTGCCAGTACCACAACTCTGGGCTACTACAATGAGCAGTTCTTC.

Written as DNA, the CDR3 is TGCGCCAGCAGCTGGACGACGGGAGCCTACGAGCAGTACTTC. As protein: CASSWTTGAYEQYF. This chain links TRBV5-1 with TRBJ2-7, with D possibly being TRBD2 (6 bases). Germline CDR1 is SGHRS and CDR2 is YFSETQ. The ends were cut back, 3 bases at V and 2 bases at J, with 12 bases in the middle. This CDR3 spans 14 amino acids.

This rearrangement joins TRBV9 to TRBJ1-2, with 7 bases that match TRBD1. J gave up 7 bases and V 1 base, and 7 bases lay outside the gene matches. From germline, CDR1 is SGDLS and CDR2 YYNGEE. The CDR3 spans 14 residues. The CDR3 DNA follows: TGTGCCAGCAGCGTACAAGGGGGCGCGGTTGGCTACACCTTC. It yields the protein CASSVQGGAVGYTF.

The genes are TRBV9 and TRBJ2-1; 10 bases are shared with TRBD2. Looked up from germline, CDR1 is SGDLS and CDR2 is YYNGEE. This CDR3 is 16 amino acids long. J was trimmed by 3 bases and V by 4 bases; bases with no gene match: 7. CDR3 residues: CASSPTLAGVYNEQFF. DNA of the CDR3: TGTGCCAGCAGCCCAACTCTAGCGGGGGTCTACAATGAGCAGTTCTTC.

The count of this clone is one. The chain has TRBV4-1 and TRBJ1-3, with no clear D. The V end lost 5 bases, the J end lost 4 bases, and 6 bases lay between the germline ends. The germline V gene has CDR1 MGHRA and CDR2 YSYEKL. The CDR3 has 12 amino acids. CDR3 region: CASSAQGNTIYF. In DNA form, the CDR3 reads TGCGCCAGCAGCGCACAGGGAAACACCATATATTTT.

This sequence joins TRBV9 and TRBJ2-1; 12 bases agree with TRBD2. V was clipped by 5 bases and J by 7 bases; unmatched bases: 10. The CDR3 consists of 16 residues. Germline V lookup: CDR1 SGDLS, CDR2 YYNGEE. The CDR3 DNA is TGTGCCAGCAGTCCAACTAGCGGGGGGCGCCAAAATGAGCAGTTCTTC. Amino acid sequence: CASSPTSGGRQNEQFF.

The V call is TRBV2, the J call TRBJ2-5; 11 bases agree with TRBD1. The CDR3 runs to 13 residues. The trim removed 6 bases at V and 8 bases at J, leaving 5 bases unmatched. The germline gives CDR1 SNHLY, CDR2 FYNNEI. The CDR3, as DNA: TGTGCCAGCAGAAACGGACAGGGGGCAACCCAGTACTTC. This codes for CASRNGQGATQYF.

This clone was seen a single time. The V call is TRBV30, the J call TRBJ1-5; TRBD1 matches at 9 bases. V lost 0 bases and J lost 4; bases outside the gene matches: 4. The V gene's germline CDR1 is GTSNPN and CDR2 SVGIG (reference sequence). The CDR3 runs to 15 residues. DNA for the CDR3: TGTGCCTGGAGTGTAAAGGGACAGGGAAATCAGCCCCAGCATTTT. It yields the protein CAWSVKGQGNQPQHF.

V gene TRBV19 combines with J gene TRBJ2-1; D may be TRBD2 (5 bases). The germline V gene encodes CDR1 LNHDA and CDR2 SQIVND (reference sequence). V was shortened by 3 bases and J by 0 bases, with 12 bases between the two germline ends. The CDR3 is 16 amino acids. CDR3 DNA sequence: TGTGCCAGTAGTATCTCCACGGGAAGCTCCTACAATGAGCAGTTCTTC. Residues: CASSISTGSSYNEQFF.

The chain employs TRBV27 and TRBJ1-2; a possible D gene is TRBD1 (5 bases). V was pared by 3 bases and J by 8 bases, with 10 bases between. Germline CDR1 MNHEY, CDR2 SMNVEV (reference sequence). The CDR3 has 12 residues. This chain's CDR3 is CASSFGGDGYTF. CDR3 bases: TGTGCCAGCAGTTTTGGAGGGGACGGCTACACCTTC.

The chain employs TRBV18 and TRBJ1-5, with D possibly TRBD1 on 5 matching bases. With 2 bases removed from V and 12 bases from J, the gap between germline ends came to 29 bases. The CDR3 length is 18 residues. Germline V gives CDR1 KGHSH, CDR2 LQKENI. CDR3 DNA: TGTGCCAGCTCACCATCAAAGGGAGCGGCAGGGAGGACGGAAGACCAGCATTTT. Amino acid sequence: CASSPSKGAAGRTEDQHF.

This chain links TRBV9 with TRBJ1-1; D gene uncertain. CDR1 is SGDLS, CDR2 YYNGEE, per germline. The V end lost 3 bases, the J end lost 5 bases, and 14 bases lay between the germline ends. CDR3 size: 14 residues. CDR3 region: CASSGEGGFTEAFF. The CDR3 region has the DNA TGTGCCAGCAGCGGTGAGGGCGGGTTTACTGAAGCTTTCTTT.

Concerning this clone itself: The junction departs from the called germline gene at one end, perhaps through a read error. Other nucleotide sequences from this sample produce the same CDR3. This chain joins TRBV7-7 and TRBJ2-7, with 9 positions matching TRBD1. CDR1 is SSHAT and CDR2 is FNYEAQ in the germline V gene (reference sequence). The length of the CDR3 is 13 residues. The CDR3 protein is CASSPGQGYEQYF. In DNA, the CDR3 is TGTGCTAGCAGCCCGGGACAGGGCTACGAGCAGTACTTC.

This clone occurred once. The chain employs TRBV2 and TRBJ1-1; D possibly corresponds to TRBD1 (6 bases). V dropped 11 bases and J dropped 2 bases, with 12 bases sitting between them. Per germline, CDR1 SNHLY and CDR2 FYNNEI. This CDR3 has 12 amino acids. The CDR3 region has the DNA TGTGCCCACAGAGGGGGAAACACTGAAGCTTTCTTT. This translates into CAHRGGNTEAFF.

The V gene is TRBV29-1, the J gene TRBJ1-2; 8 bases align to TRBD1. The length of the CDR3 is 13 residues. From germline, CDR1 is SQVTM and CDR2 ANQGSEA. V lost 7 bases to trimming and J lost 2 bases; unmatched junction nucleotides: 6. The CDR3 here is CSAETGENYGYTF. CDR3 DNA: TGCAGCGCCGAGACAGGGGAAAACTATGGCTACACCTTC.

This rearrangement joins TRBV5-6 to TRBJ2-1; D uncertain. In germline, CDR1 is SGHDT, CDR2 YYEEEE. Deletions cut 4 bases from V and 5 bases from J, with 10 bases between. The CDR3 contains 13 residues. This CDR3 reads CASSSWANNEQFF. In nucleotides, the CDR3 is TGTGCCAGCAGCAGTTGGGCGAACAATGAGCAGTTCTTC.

The chain is built from TRBV6-1 and TRBJ1-1, with D maybe TRBD1 (6 bases). Trimming removed 1 base at V and 7 bases at J, with 13 bases between. The CDR3 has 14 residues. Per germline, CDR1 MNHNS and CDR2 SASEGT. CDR3: CASSEGLGAIEAFF. The DNA for the CDR3 is TGTGCCAGCAGTGAAGGTCTGGGGGCGATTGAAGCTTTCTTT.

The rearrangement uses TRBV13 and TRBJ2-7, with 10 bases aligning to TRBD2. Trimming removed 7 bases from V and 4 bases from J; junction bases left unmatched: 7. From germline, CDR1 is PRHDT and CDR2 FYEKMQ (reference sequence). The CDR3 has 14 amino acids. The CDR3 loop is CASTTRLAGYEQYF. The DNA of the CDR3 is TGTGCCAGCACCACGCGACTAGCGGGTTACGAGCAGTACTTC. The full variable domain, with the rest looked up from reference TRBV13 and TRBJ2-7, is AAGVIQSPRHLIKEKRETATLKCYPIPRHDTVYWYQQGPGQDPQFLISFYEKMQSDKGSIPDRFSAQQFSDYHSELNMSSLELGDSALYFCASTTRLAGYEQYFGPGTRLTVT.

This clone was observed a single time. V and J are TRBV7-9 and TRBJ1-5, with D hard to call. The V gene lost 3 bases and the J gene lost 7 bases, with 7 bases spanning the gap. The CDR3 totals 12 residues. Germline lookup yields CDR1 SEHNR and CDR2 FQNEAQ (reference sequence). In nucleotides, the CDR3 is TGTGCCAGCAGCTTGGACTGGCAGCCCCAGCATTTT. Protein product: CASSLDWQPQHF.

In this sample, this clone turned up once. The chain is built from TRBV5-8 and TRBJ1-5; weak D call: TRBD1 (6 bases). CDR1 and CDR2 from the germline V gene are SGHTS and YDEGEE. The CDR3 is 15 residues long. V dropped 6 bases and J dropped 0 bases, with 13 bases sitting between them. CDR3 in amino acids: CASTFWTDSNQPQHF. CDR3 bases: TGTGCCAGCACCTTCTGGACAGATAGCAATCAGCCCCAGCATTTT. Based on the CDR3 plus reference TRBV5-8 and TRBJ1-5, the full variable domain is EAGVTQSPTHLIKTRGQQATLRCSPISGHTSVYWYQQALGLGLQFLLWYDEGEERNRGNFPPRFSGRQFPNYSSELNVNALELEDSALYLCASTFWTDSNQPQHFGDGTRLSIL.

The rearrangement uses TRBV5-8 and TRBJ2-5, with TRBD2 identical over 8 bases. Germline V gene data show CDR1 as SGHTS and CDR2 as YDEGEE. The CDR3 is 16 amino acids. Trimming at V came to 4 bases and at J to 0 bases, leaving 8 bases not matched to a gene. CDR3 region: CASSPRVGLDQETQYF. CDR3 DNA: TGTGCCAGCAGCCCCCGGGTGGGACTAGACCAAGAGACCCAGTACTTC. Looking up the rest from reference TRBV5-8 and TRBJ2-5 gives the full variable domain: EAGVTQSPTHLIKTRGQQATLRCSPISGHTSVYWYQQALGLGLQFLLWYDEGEERNRGNFPPRFSGRQFPNYSSELNVNALELEDSALYLCASSPRVGLDQETQYFGPGTRLLVL.

The rearrangement links TRBV5-5 to TRBJ1-5, with 8 bases matching TRBD1. Germline V lookup: CDR1 SGHKS, CDR2 YYEKEE (reference sequence). This CDR3 spans 19 amino acids. The junction had 11 bases not matched to a gene; V was cut back by 0 bases and J by 0 bases. The CDR3 region has the DNA TGTGCCAGCAGCTTGGAAGGGCCAGGGGGCACCCATAGCAATCAGCCCCAGCATTTT. Translation: CASSLEGPGGTHSNQPQHF.

This chain connects TRBV11-2 to TRBJ2-7, with D possibly matching TRBD1 (6 bases). Germline V gives CDR1 SGHAT, CDR2 FQNNGV. CDR3 length: 15 amino acids. Trimming took off 4 bases at V and 2 bases at J, with 15 bases between the two ends. The CDR3 loop reads CASSSFRDKAYEQYF. The CDR3 DNA reads as TGTGCCAGCAGCTCTTTCCGGGACAAGGCCTACGAGCAGTACTTC.

The rearrangement links TRBV10-3 to TRBJ2-5, with D possibly matching TRBD1 (5 bases). The CDR3 sequence is 16 residues long. V was shortened by 0 bases and J by 3 bases, with 14 bases between the two germline ends. The germline gives CDR1 ENHRY, CDR2 SYGVKD. CDR3 sequence: CAISESPGFTKETQYF. In DNA, the CDR3 is TGTGCCATCAGTGAGTCTCCAGGGTTTACCAAAGAGACCCAGTACTTC.

This chain connects TRBV10-1 to TRBJ1-1; D is undetermined. With 8 bases removed from V and 6 bases from J, the gap between germline ends came to 13 bases. This CDR3 is 12 amino acids long. CDR1 and CDR2 (germline): WNHNN, SYGVQD (reference sequence). The CDR3 coding sequence is TGCGCCAGCTCCGCGAGTGGTCCTGAAGCTTTCTTT. Translation: CASSASGPEAFF.

This chain joins TRBV5-6 and TRBJ2-6; D unclear. Germline loops: CDR1 SGHDT, CDR2 YYEEEE. Trimming pared 0 bases from V and 0 bases from J, leaving 4 bases between. This CDR3 has 15 amino acids. The chain's CDR3 is CASSLGSSGANVLTF. As DNA, the CDR3 is TGTGCCAGCAGCTTGGGGAGCTCTGGGGCCAACGTCCTGACTTTC.

The V call is TRBV7-9, the J call TRBJ2-1, with a tentative D call TRBD2 (6 bases). V was pared by 5 bases and J by 8 bases, with 7 bases between. Per the germline V gene, CDR1 is SEHNR and CDR2 is FQNEAQ (reference sequence). The CDR3 runs to 11 residues. The CDR3 coding sequence is TGTGCCAGCAGCACTAGCTATGAGCAGTTCTTC. This encodes CASSTSYEQFF.